This T cell receptor beta chain emerged from a study of blood T cell repertoires in COVID-19. About the study: The United States, Italy and Spain provided the acute and convalescent COVID-19 samples. In each case, the material was cDNA or gDNA derived from T cells, B-cell-depleted T cells, or PBMCs.

Produced via immunoSEQ multiplex PCR; TCRdb's table is partial and in-frame only. The sample shows about 180,000 clones, roughly 85% of them seen only once. CDR3 length equals 12 residues. The V and J ends lost 6 bases and 9 bases respectively, with 9 bases between them. The source of this sequence is a human donor with active or convalescent COVID-19. The donor label of this sample is uncertain. Input material: peripheral blood. The chain is built from TRBV12-3 or TRBV12-4 and TRBJ1-6; no clear D gene. The CDR3 region is CASSFTGSPLHF. Written as DNA, the CDR3 is TGTGCCAGCAGCTTTACCGGTTCACCCCTCCACTTT.